This T cell receptor beta chain came from a study of a mutant IDH1 vaccine in newly diagnosed glioma. CDR1 is SEHNR and CDR2 is FQNEAQ in the germline V gene (reference sequence). Trimming left V 3 bases short and J 4 bases short, with 6 bases between. The CDR3 extends over 13 amino acids. The time point is: week 47, end of study. What each vaccine dose contained was 300 ug of mutant IDH1 20-mer peptide, accompanied by topical imiquimod. TCRdb keeps only in-frame clones here, not all; method: immunoSEQ multiplex PCR. The sample has over 30,000 clones; approximately 90% are singletons. This clone was detected only a few times. Its antigen is still unknown.

The chain carries TRBV7-9 and TRBJ2-2; D is undetermined. This TCR was recovered from a woman aged 40-49 years with glioma. The sample was PBMCs, taken from a glioma patient whose treatment included an IDH1 peptide vaccine. CDR3 region: CASSFEVTGELFF. CDR3 DNA: TGTGCCAGCAGCTTCGAAGTCACCGGGGAGCTGTTTTTT.